The 21 T cell receptor beta chains below were found in one sample sequenced in a study of molecular identifiers for immune sequencing clone quantification. One entry per CDR3 protein results from TCRdb running MiXCR on the PCR reads. The table lists 400,000 to 600,000 distinct CDR3 sequences, about 21% of them singletons, with approximately 0.8% in the top ten. Sequenced input: naive CD8+ T cells from blood, with Jurkat cell RNA spiked in. Subset in this sample: FACS-sorted CD8+CD4-CCR7+CD45RA+ naive T cells. Receptor source: a human donor in good health. Some libraries in this study had Jurkat cell RNA spiked in.

This clonotype was counted ten times or more. The chain recombines TRBV30 with TRBJ1-1; a possible D gene is TRBD1 (6 bases). Germline CDR1 reads GTSNPN; CDR2 reads SVGIG (reference sequence). This CDR3 is 12 amino acids long. V lost 0 bases and J lost 7, with 9 bases in between. The CDR3 loop reads CAWSVGGNEAFF. CDR3 in DNA: TGTGCCTGGAGTGTAGGGGGTAATGAAGCTTTCTTT. The full variable domain, in which reference TRBV30 and TRBJ1-1 provide the parts outside the CDR3, is SQTIHQWPATLVQPVGSPLSLECTVEGTSNPNLYWYRQAAGRGLQLLFYSVGIGQISSEVPQNLSASRPQDRQFILSSKKLLLSDSGFYLCAWSVGGNEAFFGQGTRLTVV.

This clonotype has a handful of counts. The rearrangement links TRBV6-2 or TRBV6-3 to TRBJ1-6; D is undetermined. Germline assignment: CDR1 MNHEY and CDR2 SVGEGT. The CDR3 covers 15 residues. Trimming took off 5 bases at V and 7 bases at J, with 15 bases between the two ends. Here the CDR3 DNA reads TGTGCCAGCAGTAGGTCCTGGACGGAAAATTCACCCCTCCACTTT. Protein: CASSRSWTENSPLHF.

This clonotype was found many times. The chain combines TRBV7-9 with TRBJ1-2, with a tentative D call TRBD1 (6 bases). Germline values: CDR1 SEHNR, CDR2 FQNEAQ (reference sequence). Trimming took off 5 bases at V and 3 bases at J, with 10 bases between the two ends. The CDR3 covers 13 residues. The chain's CDR3 is CASSPAGDYGYTF. CDR3 DNA sequence: TGTGCCAGCAGCCCCGCAGGGGACTATGGCTACACCTTC.

This clonotype was observed at least ten times. This rearrangement joins TRBV7-9 to TRBJ2-3; TRBD2 matches at 7 bases. Germline trimming cut 4 bases from V and 2 bases from J; bases unmatched to any gene: 9. This CDR3 has 16 amino acids. CDR1 and CDR2 from the germline V gene are SEHNR and FQNEAQ (reference sequence). CDR3 sequence (DNA): TGTGCCAGCAGCTATCTGACTAGCCCAAACACAGATACGCAGTATTTT. Amino acids: CASSYLTSPNTDTQYF.

The chain recombines TRBV29-1 with TRBJ2-2, with 7 bases aligning to TRBD1. The CDR3 has 14 amino acids. Germline V lookup: CDR1 SQVTM, CDR2 ANQGSEA. Germline trimming cut 3 bases from V and 1 base from J; bases unmatched to any gene: 2. The CDR3 sequence: CSVEGQQNTGELFF. CDR3 in DNA: TGCAGCGTTGAGGGACAGCAGAACACCGGGGAGCTGTTTTTT.

This clonotype has more than one count but fewer than ten. The V and J genes are TRBV30 and TRBJ1-3, with TRBD1 as a possible D gene (5 bases). CDR3 size: 13 residues. V was clipped by 5 bases and J by 1 base, with 9 bases between them. Germline loops: CDR1 GTSNPN, CDR2 SVGIG (reference sequence). CDR3 protein: CAWEGSSGNTIYF. CDR3 nucleotide sequence: TGTGCCTGGGAGGGGTCATCTGGAAACACCATATATTTT.

This clonotype was found a few times. The J gene is TRBJ1-2, the V gene TRBV29-1, with 9 bases lining up with TRBD1. The CDR3 length is 15 residues. Germline CDR1 reads SQVTM; CDR2 reads ANQGSEA. V lost 3 bases, J lost 2 bases, and 7 bases stayed unmatched. Here the CDR3 DNA reads TGCAGCGTTGAGGACGGGACAGGGATAAACTATGGCTACACCTTC. Translating gives CSVEDGTGINYGYTF.

The chain is built from TRBV13 and TRBJ1-5; tentative D call: TRBD1 (5 bases). Trimming removed 0 bases at V and 2 bases at J, with 11 bases between. The CDR3 is made up of 16 amino acids. Germline assignment: CDR1 PRHDT and CDR2 FYEKMQ (reference sequence). DNA for the CDR3: TGTGCCAGCAGCTTAGGGCCCAGGGTGGGCAATCAGCCCCAGCATTTT. Protein: CASSLGPRVGNQPQHF.

This clonotype was recorded many times. The V and J genes are TRBV20-1 and TRBJ2-7; 10 bases map to TRBD2. J gave up 3 bases and V 1 base, and 3 bases lay outside the gene matches. The CDR3 is 14 amino acids. CDR1 is DFQATT and CDR2 is SNEGSKA in the germline V gene (reference sequence). CDR3 nucleotide sequence: TGCAGTGCTAGAGCGACTAGCGGGCACTACGAGCAGTACTTC. It translates to CSARATSGHYEQYF.

This clonotype was counted a few times. This chain connects TRBV20-1 to TRBJ2-3; D remains ambiguous. V was shortened by 0 bases and J by 0 bases, with 16 bases between the two germline ends. The CDR3 consists of 17 residues. CDR1 and CDR2 from the germline V gene are DFQATT and SNEGSKA (reference sequence). CDR3 sequence (DNA): TGCAGTGCTAGAGATCTGAGGTACCTACTGAGCACAGATACGCAGTATTTT. Amino acid sequence: CSARDLRYLLSTDTQYF.

There are a few counts of this clonotype. The chain couples TRBV12-3 or TRBV12-4 to TRBJ1-5, with 7 bases matching TRBD1. The CDR3 runs 15 residues. V lost 3 bases, J lost 6 bases, and 8 bases stayed unmatched. In DNA form, the CDR3 reads TGTGCCAGCAGTTTGCCCCGGGACAGTGGTCAGCCCCAGCATTTT. Encoded protein: CASSLPRDSGQPQHF.

This clonotype was seen repeatedly, ten times or more. The V gene is TRBV29-1, the J gene TRBJ1-1; the D gene is possibly TRBD1 (5 bases). Trimming took off 5 bases at V and 2 bases at J, with 9 bases between the two ends. The CDR3 is 12 amino acids. The germline CDR1 and CDR2 sequences are SQVTM and ANQGSEA. This chain's CDR3 is CSVLGANTEAFF. CDR3 coding DNA: TGCAGCGTTCTTGGGGCCAACACTGAAGCTTTCTTT.

This clonotype turned up a few times. V is TRBV9 and J is TRBJ2-3; D unresolved. CDR1 is SGDLS, CDR2 YYNGEE, per germline. The CDR3 has 13 residues. Trimming removed 3 bases at V and 3 bases at J, with 8 bases between. CDR3 loop: CASSALLTDTQYF. CDR3 coding DNA: TGTGCCAGCAGCGCCCTTCTTACAGATACGCAGTATTTT.

This clonotype was observed at least ten times. V usage is TRBV30 and J usage is TRBJ2-1; D unclear. Between the trimmed V and J ends, which lost 2 bases and 4 bases, there was a span of 9 bases. Germline V gene data show CDR1 as GTSNPN and CDR2 as SVGIG (reference sequence). There are 13 residues in the CDR3. CDR3 sequence (DNA): TGTGCCTGGAGTCCAGACTCATACAATGAGCAGTTCTTC. It yields the protein CAWSPDSYNEQFF.

The rearrangement joins TRBV2 to TRBJ2-7; D uncertain. Trimming pared 8 bases from V and 4 bases from J, leaving 12 bases between. The CDR3 is 12 amino acids. Germline V gene lookup returns CDR1 SNHLY and CDR2 FYNNEI. CDR3 nucleotides: TGTGCCAGCGGCCAGTTTTGGTACGAGCAGTACTTC. Its translation: CASGQFWYEQYF.

This clonotype was counted a few times. The chain combines TRBV12-3 or TRBV12-4 with TRBJ2-5; D ambiguous. The CDR3 sequence is 13 residues long. V lost 8 bases to trimming and J lost 3 bases, with 13 bases between them. DNA for the CDR3: TGTGCCAGCCTTTTAACCACCGAAGAGACCCAGTACTTC. Translated, it gives CASLLTTEETQYF.

The rearrangement joins TRBV29-1 to TRBJ2-7; possible D gene TRBD2, 7 bases. The CDR3 has 14 residues. The germline V gene encodes CDR1 SQVTM and CDR2 ANQGSEA. The CDR3 sequence: CSGEGGDLGYEQYV. CDR3 nucleotide sequence: TGCAGCGGTGAAGGGGGGGACTTAGGCTACGAGCAGTACGTC.

This clonotype was counted ten times or more. The V and J genes are TRBV27 and TRBJ2-5, with 8 bases aligning to TRBD2. CDR3 length equals 15 residues. The V gene end was trimmed by 3 bases and the J gene end by 0 bases; junction bases not matched to a gene: 3. Per germline, CDR1 MNHEY and CDR2 SMNVEV (reference sequence). CDR3 in DNA: TGTGCCAGCAGTTTGCGGACTAGCCACCAAGAGACCCAGTACTTC. This encodes CASSLRTSHQETQYF.

The V gene is TRBV4-2, the J gene TRBJ1-2; no clear D. Germline loops: CDR1 LGHNA, CDR2 YNFKEQ. CDR3 length: 16 amino acids. V shed 0 bases and J shed 4 bases, with 15 bases lying between them. CDR3 nucleotides: TGTGCCAGCAGCCAAGATCGAGGGTTAAGGAGCTATGGCTACACCTTC. It translates to CASSQDRGLRSYGYTF.

This clonotype appeared many times. This rearrangement joins TRBV14 to TRBJ2-7; D remains unclear. The CDR3 has 14 residues. V was pared by 4 bases and J by 5 bases, with 15 bases between. CDR1 is SGHDN and CDR2 is FVKESK in the germline V gene. The CDR3 loop is CASSPDGYSDEQYF. CDR3 sequence (DNA): TGTGCCAGCAGCCCGGACGGCTACTCAGACGAGCAGTACTTC.

This clonotype occurred many times. This sequence joins TRBV7-2 and TRBJ2-3; 8 bases match TRBD2. This CDR3 has 16 amino acids. Trimming at V came to 1 base and at J to 1 base, leaving 4 bases not matched to a gene. Germline-derived CDR1 and CDR2 are SGHTA and FQGNSA. This CDR3 is CASSLGAGGRTDTQYF. The CDR3 DNA reads as TGTGCCAGCAGCTTAGGCGCGGGGGGCCGCACAGATACGCAGTATTTT. Full variable domain (remainder filled in from reference TRBV7-2 and TRBJ2-3): GAGVSQSPSNKVTEKGKDVELRCDPISGHTALYWYRQSLGQGLEFLIYFQGNSAPDKSGLPSDRFSAERTGGSVSTLTIQRTQQEDSAVYLCASSLGAGGRTDTQYFGPGTRLTVL.